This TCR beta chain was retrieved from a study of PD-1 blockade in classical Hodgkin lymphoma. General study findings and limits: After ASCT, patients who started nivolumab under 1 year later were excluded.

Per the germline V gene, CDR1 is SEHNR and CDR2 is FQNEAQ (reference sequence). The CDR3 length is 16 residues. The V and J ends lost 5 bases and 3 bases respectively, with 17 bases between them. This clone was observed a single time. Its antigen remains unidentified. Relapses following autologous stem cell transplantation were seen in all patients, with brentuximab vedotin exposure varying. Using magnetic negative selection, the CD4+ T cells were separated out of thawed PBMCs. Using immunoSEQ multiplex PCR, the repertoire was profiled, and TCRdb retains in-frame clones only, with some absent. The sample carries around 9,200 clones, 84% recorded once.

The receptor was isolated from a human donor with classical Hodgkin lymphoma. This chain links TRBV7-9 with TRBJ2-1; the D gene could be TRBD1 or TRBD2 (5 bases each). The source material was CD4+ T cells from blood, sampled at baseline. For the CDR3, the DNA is TGTGCCAGCAGCATATCTCGGGGACCGAGCTACAATGAGCAGTTCTTC. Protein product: CASSISRGPSYNEQFF.